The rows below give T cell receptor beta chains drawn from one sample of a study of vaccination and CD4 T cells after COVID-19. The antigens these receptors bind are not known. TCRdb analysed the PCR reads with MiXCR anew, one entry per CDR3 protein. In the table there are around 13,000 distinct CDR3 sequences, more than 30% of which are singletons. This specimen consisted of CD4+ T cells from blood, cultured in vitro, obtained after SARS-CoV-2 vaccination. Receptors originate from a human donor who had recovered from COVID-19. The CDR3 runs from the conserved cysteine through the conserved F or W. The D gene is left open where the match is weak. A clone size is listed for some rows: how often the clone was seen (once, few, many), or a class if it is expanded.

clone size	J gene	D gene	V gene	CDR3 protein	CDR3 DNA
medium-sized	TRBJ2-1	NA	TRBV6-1	CASSERLGLEQFF	TGTGCCAGCAGTGAGAGACTGGGACTTGAGCAGTTCTTC
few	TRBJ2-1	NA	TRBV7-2	CASSLNGGGVNNEQFF	TGTGCCAGCAGCTTAAATGGGGGGGGCGTGAACAATGAGCAGTTCTTC
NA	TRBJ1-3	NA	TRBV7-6	CASSLENWVGGNTIYF	TGTGCCAGCAGCTTAGAGAATTGGGTAGGAGGAAACACCATATATTTT
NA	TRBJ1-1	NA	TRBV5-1	CASSHWTLEGEAFF	TGCGCCAGCAGCCACTGGACCCTCGAAGGGGAAGCTTTCTTT
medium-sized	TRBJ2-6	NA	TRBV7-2	CASSLIASGANVLTF	TGTGCCAGCAGCTTAATCGCATCTGGGGCCAACGTCCTGACTTTC
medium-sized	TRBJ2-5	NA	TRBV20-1	CSLSGRSETQYF	TGCAGTCTATCAGGCAGATCCGAGACCCAGTACTTC
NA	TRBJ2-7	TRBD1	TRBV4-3	CASRGQGTYEQYF	TGCGCCAGCAGAGGACAGGGGACCTACGAGCAGTACTTC
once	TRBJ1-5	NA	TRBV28	CASVSQGFQPQHF	TGTGCCAGCGTGAGCCAGGGATTTCAGCCCCAGCATTTT
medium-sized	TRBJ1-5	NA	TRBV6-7	CASSSPGGRGPQHF	TGTGCCAGCAGTTCCCCGGGAGGAAGGGGACCCCAGCATTTT
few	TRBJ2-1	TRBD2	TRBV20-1	CSASRWTSVNEQFF	TGCAGTGCTTCTCGATGGACTAGCGTCAATGAGCAGTTCTTC
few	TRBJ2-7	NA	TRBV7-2	CASSPAPSVYEQYF	TGTGCCAGCAGCCCGGCCCCTAGCGTCTACGAGCAGTACTTC
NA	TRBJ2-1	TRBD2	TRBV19	CASTRGGRSPYNEQFF	TGTGCCAGTACCCGGGGGGGTAGATCTCCCTACAATGAGCAGTTCTTC
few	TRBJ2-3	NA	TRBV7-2	CASKQGPNTDTQYF	TGTGCCAGCAAGCAGGGACCAAACACAGATACGCAGTATTTT
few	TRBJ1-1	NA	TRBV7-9	CASSFQPGANTEAFF	TGTGCCAGCAGCTTTCAACCGGGAGCTAACACTGAAGCTTTCTTT
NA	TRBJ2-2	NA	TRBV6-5	CASSLSSWTGELFF	TGTGCCAGCAGTTTGTCTAGTTGGACCGGGGAGCTGTTTTTT
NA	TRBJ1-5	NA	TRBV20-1	CSANDGNQPQHF	TGCAGTGCTAATGACGGAAATCAGCCCCAGCATTTT
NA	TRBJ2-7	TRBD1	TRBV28	CASKPIAHRTGSSFDEQYF	TGTGCCAGCAAGCCAATAGCCCACCGGACAGGGAGTTCGTTCGACGAGCAGTACTTC
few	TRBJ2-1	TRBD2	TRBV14	CASSPYRLAGDSDEQFF	TGTGCCAGCAGCCCTTATCGACTAGCGGGAGATTCAGATGAGCAGTTCTTC
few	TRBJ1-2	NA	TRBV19	CASSIDVRGLGYGYTF	TGTGCCAGTAGTATAGATGTAAGAGGCCTTGGCTATGGCTACACCTTC
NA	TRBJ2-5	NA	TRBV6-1	CASGETQYF	TGTGCCAGCGGGGAGACCCAGTACTTC
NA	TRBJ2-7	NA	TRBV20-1	CSARSDSHEQYF	TGCAGTGCTAGGTCGGACAGCCACGAGCAGTACTTC
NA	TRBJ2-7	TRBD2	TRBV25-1	CASSVRTRGYYEQYF	TGTGCCAGCAGTGTTAGGACTAGGGGTTACTACGAGCAGTACTTC